This T cell receptor beta chain was sequenced in a study of shared clonotypes between healthy human individuals. Looking at the study overall: Researchers assigned three CD4 naive, three CD4 memory, two CD8 naive and one CD8 memory plate to each donor.

Investigators spread the genomic DNA of each subset evenly over several immunoSEQ plates. The repertoire was sequenced with immunoSEQ multiplex PCR; TCRdb's copy has only in-frame clones and lacks some. Of 500,000 or so clones in the sample, roughly 95% were seen once. On this clone itself: Its antigen is undetermined.

The CDR3 consists of 19 residues. Between the trimmed V and J ends, which lost 1 base and 1 base, there was a span of 19 bases. Germline loops: CDR1 MGHRA, CDR2 YSYEKL. Study-level results: Rarefaction showed that sequencing of sorted subsets was incomplete (despite large depth). The generation probabilities recorded for non-shared clonotypes fell below those of clonotypes shared by all four donors.

The receptor was isolated from a woman in her twenties or thirties in good health. The chain joins TRBV4-1 to TRBJ2-2; TRBD1 or TRBD2 may be the D gene (5 bases each). The sample comprised naive CD4+ T cells sorted from blood. Subset given: CD45RA+ positively selected. CDR3 loop: CASSQVFARGAKNTGELFF. The DNA for the CDR3 is TGCGCCAGCAGCCAAGTATTTGCGAGGGGCGCCAAGAACACCGGGGAGCTGTTTTTT.